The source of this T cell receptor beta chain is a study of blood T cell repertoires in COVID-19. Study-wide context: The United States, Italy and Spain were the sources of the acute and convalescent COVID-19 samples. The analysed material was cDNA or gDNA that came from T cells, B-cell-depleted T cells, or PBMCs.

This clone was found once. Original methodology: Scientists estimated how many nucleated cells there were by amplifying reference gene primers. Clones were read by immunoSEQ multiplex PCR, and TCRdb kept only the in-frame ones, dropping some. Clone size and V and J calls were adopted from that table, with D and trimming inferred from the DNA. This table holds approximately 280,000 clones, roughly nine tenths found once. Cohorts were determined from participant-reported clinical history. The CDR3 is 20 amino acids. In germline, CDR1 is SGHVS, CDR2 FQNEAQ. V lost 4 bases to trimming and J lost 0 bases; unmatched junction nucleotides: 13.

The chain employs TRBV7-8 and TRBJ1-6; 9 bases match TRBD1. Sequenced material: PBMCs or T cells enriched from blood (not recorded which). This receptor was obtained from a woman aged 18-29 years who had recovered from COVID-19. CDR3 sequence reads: CASSSLGRQGVFSYNSPLHF. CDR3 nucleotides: TGTGCCAGCAGCTCCCTGGGGCGACAGGGGGTCTTCTCCTATAATTCACCCCTCCACTTT.